This T cell receptor beta chain originates from a study of blood T cell repertoires in COVID-19. Study information: The United States, Italy and Spain provided the acute and convalescent COVID-19 samples. In each case, the material was cDNA or gDNA derived from T cells, B-cell-depleted T cells, or PBMCs.

The authors' processing: Counts of nucleated cells, estimated from reference gene primer amplification, were obtained. Only in-frame clones appear in the TCRdb table, and some are missing; sequencing was by immunoSEQ multiplex PCR. The V and J calls and clone size were taken over from that table, and D and trimming were inferred from the DNA. The table has roughly 350,000 clones, around 85% seen once. CDR1 MDHEN and CDR2 SYDVKM come from the germline V gene. The CDR3 loop spans 14 amino acids. Trimming removed 3 bases at V and 6 bases at J, with 9 bases between. Sequenced material: peripheral blood. The chain recombines TRBV28 with TRBJ1-6, with TRBD1 as a possible D gene (6 bases). This sequence was found in a woman aged 18-35 years with acute or convalescent COVID-19. The CDR3 sequence: CASSLDSFNSPLHF. In DNA form, the CDR3 reads TGTGCCAGCAGTTTGGACAGCTTTAATTCACCCCTCCACTTT.